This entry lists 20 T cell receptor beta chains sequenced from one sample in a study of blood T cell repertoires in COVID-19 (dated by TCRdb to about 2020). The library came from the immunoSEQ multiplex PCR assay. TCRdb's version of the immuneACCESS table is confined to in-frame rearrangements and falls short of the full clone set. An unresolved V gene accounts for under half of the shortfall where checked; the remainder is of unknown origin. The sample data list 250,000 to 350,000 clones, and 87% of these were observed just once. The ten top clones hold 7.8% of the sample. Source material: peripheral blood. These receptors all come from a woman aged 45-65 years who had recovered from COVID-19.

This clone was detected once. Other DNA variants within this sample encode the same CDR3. This CDR3 is CASSLRGTGNTIYF. In nucleotides, the CDR3 is TGTGCCAGCAGCTTAAGAGGGACTGGAAACACCATATATTTT. This chain links TRBV7-2 with TRBJ1-3; D gene uncertain. This CDR3 has 14 residues. Germline V gives CDR1 SGHTA, CDR2 FQGNSA. V lost 2 bases and J 2 bases, leaving 7 bases between the germline ends.

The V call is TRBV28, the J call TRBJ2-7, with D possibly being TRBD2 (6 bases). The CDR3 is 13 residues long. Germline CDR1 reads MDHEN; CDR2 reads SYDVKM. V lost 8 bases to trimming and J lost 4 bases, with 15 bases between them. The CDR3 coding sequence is TGTGCCAGCGAATCTACGGGGAGGTACGAGCAGTACTTC. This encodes CASESTGRYEQYF.

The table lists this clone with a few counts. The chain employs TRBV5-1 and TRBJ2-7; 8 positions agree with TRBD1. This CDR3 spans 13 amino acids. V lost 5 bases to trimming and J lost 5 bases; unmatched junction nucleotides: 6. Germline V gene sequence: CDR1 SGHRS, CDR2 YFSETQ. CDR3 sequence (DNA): TGCGCCAGCAGGTCGCAGGGGGCCGACGAGCAGTACTTC. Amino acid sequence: CASRSQGADEQYF.

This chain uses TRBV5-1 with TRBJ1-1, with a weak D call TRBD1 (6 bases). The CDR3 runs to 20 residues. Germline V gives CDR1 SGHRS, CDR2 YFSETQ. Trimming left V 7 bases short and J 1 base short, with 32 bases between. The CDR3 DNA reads TGCGCCAGCCCCCAATCGTGGGGGGGGCGGTACATTTGGGGGAACACTGAAGCTTTCTTT. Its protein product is CASPQSWGGRYIWGNTEAFF.

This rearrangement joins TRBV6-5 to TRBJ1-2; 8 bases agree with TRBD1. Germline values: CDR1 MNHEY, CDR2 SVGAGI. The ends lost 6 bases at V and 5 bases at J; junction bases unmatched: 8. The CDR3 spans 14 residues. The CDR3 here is CASRKQGVAYGYTF. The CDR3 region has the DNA TGTGCCAGCAGGAAACAGGGGGTTGCGTATGGCTACACCTTC.

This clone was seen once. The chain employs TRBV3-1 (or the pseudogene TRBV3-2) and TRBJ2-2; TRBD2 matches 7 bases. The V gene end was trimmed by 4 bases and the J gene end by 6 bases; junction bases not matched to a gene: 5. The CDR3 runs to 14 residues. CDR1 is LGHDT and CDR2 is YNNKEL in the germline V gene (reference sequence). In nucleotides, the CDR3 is TGTGCCAGCAGCCGACGAACTAGCGCCGGGGAGCTGTTTTTT. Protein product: CASSRRTSAGELFF.

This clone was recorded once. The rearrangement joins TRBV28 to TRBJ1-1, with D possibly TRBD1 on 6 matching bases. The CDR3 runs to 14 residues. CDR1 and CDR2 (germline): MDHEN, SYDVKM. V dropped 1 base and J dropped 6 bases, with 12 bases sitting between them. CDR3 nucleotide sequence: TGTGCCAGCAGTTTATCCCTTGGGGGCCCTGAAGCTTTCTTT. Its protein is CASSLSLGGPEAFF. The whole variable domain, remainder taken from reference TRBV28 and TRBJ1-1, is DVKVTQSSRYLVKRTGEKVFLECVQDMDHENMFWYRQDPGLGLRLIYFSYDVKMKEKGDIPEGYSVSREKKERFSLILESASTNQTSMYLCASSLSLGGPEAFFGQGTRLTVV.

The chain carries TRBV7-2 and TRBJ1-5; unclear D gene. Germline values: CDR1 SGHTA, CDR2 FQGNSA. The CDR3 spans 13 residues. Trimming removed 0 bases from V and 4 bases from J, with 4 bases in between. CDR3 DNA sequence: TGTGCCAGCAGCTTAGCAACTAATCAGCCCCAGCATTTT. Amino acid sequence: CASSLATNQPQHF.

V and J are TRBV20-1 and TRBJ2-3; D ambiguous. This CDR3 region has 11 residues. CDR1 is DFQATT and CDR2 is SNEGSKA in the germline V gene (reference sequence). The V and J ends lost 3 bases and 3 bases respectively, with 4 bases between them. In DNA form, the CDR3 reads TGCAGTGCTAGCTCGACAGATACGCAGTATTTT. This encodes CSASSTDTQYF.

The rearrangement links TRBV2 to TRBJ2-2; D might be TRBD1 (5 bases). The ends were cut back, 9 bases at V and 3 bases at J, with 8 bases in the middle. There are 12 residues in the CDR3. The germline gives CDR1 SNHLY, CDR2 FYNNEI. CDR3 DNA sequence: TGTGCCAGGGACACCTACACCGGGGAGCTGTTTTTT. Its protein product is CARDTYTGELFF.

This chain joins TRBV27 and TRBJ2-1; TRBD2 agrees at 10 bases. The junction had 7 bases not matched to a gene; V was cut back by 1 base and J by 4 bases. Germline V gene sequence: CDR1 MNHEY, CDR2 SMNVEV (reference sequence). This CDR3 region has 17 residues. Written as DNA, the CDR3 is TGTGCCAGCAGTTTATTGGTAGCGGGAGGCCAGTACAATGAGCAGTTCTTC. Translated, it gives CASSLLVAGGQYNEQFF.

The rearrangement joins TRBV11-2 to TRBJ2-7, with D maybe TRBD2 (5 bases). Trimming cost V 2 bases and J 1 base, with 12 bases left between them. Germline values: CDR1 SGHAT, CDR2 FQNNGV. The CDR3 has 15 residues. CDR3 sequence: CASSLLATRSYEQYF. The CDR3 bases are TGTGCCAGCAGCTTACTAGCAACCAGGTCCTACGAGCAGTACTTC.

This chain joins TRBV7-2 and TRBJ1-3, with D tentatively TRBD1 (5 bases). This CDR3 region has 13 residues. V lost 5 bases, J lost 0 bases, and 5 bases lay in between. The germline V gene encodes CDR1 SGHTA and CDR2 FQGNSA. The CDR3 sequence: CASSRGSGNTIYF. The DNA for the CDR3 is TGTGCCAGCAGCAGGGGCTCTGGAAACACCATATATTTT. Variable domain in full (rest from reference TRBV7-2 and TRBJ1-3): GAGVSQSPSNKVTEKGKDVELRCDPISGHTALYWYRQSLGQGLEFLIYFQGNSAPDKSGLPSDRFSAERTGGSVSTLTIQRTQQEDSAVYLCASSRGSGNTIYFGEGSWLTVV.

This chain's CDR3 is CASSLDPTGGTEAFF. CDR3 DNA sequence: TGTGCCAGCAGTTTAGACCCCACAGGGGGCACTGAAGCTTTCTTT. The chain recombines TRBV27 with TRBJ1-1; 8 bases line up with TRBD1. This CDR3 region has 15 residues. CDR1 is MNHEY, CDR2 SMNVEV, per germline (reference sequence). J gave up 4 bases and V 2 bases, and 6 bases lay outside the gene matches.

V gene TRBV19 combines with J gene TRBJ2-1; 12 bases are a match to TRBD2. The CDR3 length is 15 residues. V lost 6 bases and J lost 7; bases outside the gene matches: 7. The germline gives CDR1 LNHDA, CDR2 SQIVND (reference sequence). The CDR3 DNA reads TGTGCCAGTAGCCAGACTAGCGGGAGACCAAATGAGCAGTTCTTC. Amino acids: CASSQTSGRPNEQFF.

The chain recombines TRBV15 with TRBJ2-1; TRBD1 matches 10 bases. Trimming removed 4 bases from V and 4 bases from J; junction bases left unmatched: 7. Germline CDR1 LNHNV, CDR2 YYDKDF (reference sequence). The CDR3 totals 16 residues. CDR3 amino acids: CATSTTDRGRYNEQFF. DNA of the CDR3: TGTGCCACCAGCACTACAGACAGGGGGCGGTACAATGAGCAGTTCTTC.

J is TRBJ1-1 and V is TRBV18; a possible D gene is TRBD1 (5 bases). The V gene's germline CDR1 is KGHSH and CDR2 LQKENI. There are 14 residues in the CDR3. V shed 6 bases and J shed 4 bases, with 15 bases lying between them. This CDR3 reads CASSTPDIPTEAFF. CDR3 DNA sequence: TGTGCCAGCTCGACTCCGGACATTCCCACTGAAGCTTTCTTT.

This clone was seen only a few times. As DNA, the CDR3 is TGTGCCAGCAGTCCCCTCCTACCCACTGAAGCTTTCTTT. Translating it yields CASSPLLPTEAFF. The rearrangement joins TRBV12-3 or TRBV12-4 to TRBJ1-1; D uncertain. Trimming left V 5 bases short and J 4 bases short, with 11 bases between. This CDR3 is built from 13 residues.

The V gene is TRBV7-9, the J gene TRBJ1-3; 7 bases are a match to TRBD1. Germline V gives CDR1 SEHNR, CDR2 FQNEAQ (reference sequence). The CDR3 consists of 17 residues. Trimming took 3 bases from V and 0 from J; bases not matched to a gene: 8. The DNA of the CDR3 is TGTGCCAGCAGCTTTGGGGACAGCTCCGACTCTGGAAACACCATATATTTT. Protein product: CASSFGDSSDSGNTIYF.

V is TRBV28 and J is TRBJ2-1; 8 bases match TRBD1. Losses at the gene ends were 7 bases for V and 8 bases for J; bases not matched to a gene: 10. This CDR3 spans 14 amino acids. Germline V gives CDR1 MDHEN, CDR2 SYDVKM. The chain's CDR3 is CASTRDRTGDEQFF. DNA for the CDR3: TGTGCCAGCACTCGGGACAGGACCGGGGATGAGCAGTTCTTC.